These 2 T cell receptor beta chains were sequenced from one sample in a study of monozygotic twins with inflammatory bowel disease. TCRdb re-called the 5' RACE reads and gives one entry per CDR3 protein, without DNA. This table holds about 210,000 distinct CDR3 sequences. Sequenced input: blood. These receptors were obtained from a human donor with ulcerative colitis or Crohn's disease, or a healthy co-twin of an affected twin (not recorded which).

This chain links TRBV5-5 with TRBJ2-1; the TCRdb D gene call, TRBD2, has no DNA to confirm it. This CDR3 is 15 amino acids long. Germline V gene sequence: CDR1 SGHKS, CDR2 YYEKEE (reference sequence). The CDR3 loop is CASSSGLAGLPEQFF.

The chain couples TRBV3-1 to TRBJ2-3; TCRdb returns TRBD1, unconfirmable since there is no DNA. In germline, CDR1 is LGHDT, CDR2 YNNKEL (reference sequence). This CDR3 has 17 residues. The CDR3 sequence: CASSHNPGFTAADTQYF.